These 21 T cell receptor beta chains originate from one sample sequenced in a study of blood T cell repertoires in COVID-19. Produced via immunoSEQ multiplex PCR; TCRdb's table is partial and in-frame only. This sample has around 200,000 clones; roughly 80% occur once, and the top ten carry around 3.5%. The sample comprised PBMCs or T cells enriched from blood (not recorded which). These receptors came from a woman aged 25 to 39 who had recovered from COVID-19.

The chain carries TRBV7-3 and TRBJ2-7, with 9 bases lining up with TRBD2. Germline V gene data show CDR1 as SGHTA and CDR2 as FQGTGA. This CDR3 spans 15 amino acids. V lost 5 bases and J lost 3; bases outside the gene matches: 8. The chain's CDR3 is CASSLQAGGDYEQYF. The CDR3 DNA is TGTGCCAGCAGCCTTCAGGCGGGAGGGGACTACGAGCAGTACTTC.

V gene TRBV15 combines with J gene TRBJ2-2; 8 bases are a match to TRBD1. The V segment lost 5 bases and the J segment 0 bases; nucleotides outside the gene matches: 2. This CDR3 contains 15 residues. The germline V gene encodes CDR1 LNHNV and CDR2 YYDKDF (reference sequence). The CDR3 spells CATSWGQANTGELFF. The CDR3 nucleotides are TGTGCCACCAGCTGGGGACAGGCGAACACCGGGGAGCTGTTTTTT.

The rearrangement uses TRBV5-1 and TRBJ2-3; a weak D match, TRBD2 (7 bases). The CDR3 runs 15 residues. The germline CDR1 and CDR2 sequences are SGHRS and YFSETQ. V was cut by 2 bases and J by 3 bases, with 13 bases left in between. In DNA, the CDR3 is TGCGCCAGCAGCTTCAGGGGAGGGGGTACAGATACGCAGTATTTT. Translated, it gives CASSFRGGGTDTQYF.

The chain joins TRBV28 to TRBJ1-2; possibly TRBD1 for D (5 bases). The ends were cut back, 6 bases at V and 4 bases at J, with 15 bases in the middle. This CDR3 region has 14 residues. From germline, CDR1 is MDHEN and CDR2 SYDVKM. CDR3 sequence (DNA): TGTGCCAGCAGCTCCCGACAGTTTGTCTATGGCTACACCTTC. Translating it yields CASSSRQFVYGYTF.

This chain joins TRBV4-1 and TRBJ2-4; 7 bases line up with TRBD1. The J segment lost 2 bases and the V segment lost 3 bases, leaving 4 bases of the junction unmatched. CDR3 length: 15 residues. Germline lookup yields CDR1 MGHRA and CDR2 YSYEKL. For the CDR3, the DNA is TGCGCCAGCAGCCACGTGACAGGGACCAAAAACATTCAGTACTTC. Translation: CASSHVTGTKNIQYF.

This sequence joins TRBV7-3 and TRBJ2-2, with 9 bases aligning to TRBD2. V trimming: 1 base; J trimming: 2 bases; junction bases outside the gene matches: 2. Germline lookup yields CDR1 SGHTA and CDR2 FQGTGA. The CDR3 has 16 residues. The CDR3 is CASSLSSGRNTGELFF. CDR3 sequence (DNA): TGTGCCAGCAGCTTAAGTAGCGGGAGAAACACCGGGGAGCTGTTTTTT. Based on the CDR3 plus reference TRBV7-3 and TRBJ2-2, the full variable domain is GAGVSQTPSNKVTEKGKYVELRCDPISGHTALYWYRQSLGQGPEFLIYFQGTGAADDSGLPNDRFFAVRPEGSVSTLKIQRTERGDSAVYLCASSLSSGRNTGELFFGEGSRLTVL.

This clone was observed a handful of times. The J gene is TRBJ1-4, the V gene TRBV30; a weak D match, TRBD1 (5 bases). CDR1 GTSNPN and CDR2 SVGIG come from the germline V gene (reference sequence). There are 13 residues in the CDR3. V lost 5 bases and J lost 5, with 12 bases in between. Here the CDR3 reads CAWQQDGNEKLFF. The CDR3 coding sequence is TGTGCCTGGCAACAGGATGGGAATGAAAAACTGTTTTTT.

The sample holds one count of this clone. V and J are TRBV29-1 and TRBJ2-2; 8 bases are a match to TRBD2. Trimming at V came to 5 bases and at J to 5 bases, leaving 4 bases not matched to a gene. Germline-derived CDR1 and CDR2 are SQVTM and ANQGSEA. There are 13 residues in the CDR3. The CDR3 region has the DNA TGCAGCGTTACGGGACTAGGAACCGGGGAGCTGTTTTTT. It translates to CSVTGLGTGELFF.

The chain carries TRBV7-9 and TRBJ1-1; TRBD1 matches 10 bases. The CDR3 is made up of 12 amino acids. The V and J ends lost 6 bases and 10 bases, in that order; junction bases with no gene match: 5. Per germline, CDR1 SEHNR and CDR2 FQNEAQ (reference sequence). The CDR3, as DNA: TGTGCCAGCAGAAAGGACAGGGGGTCAGCTTTCTTT. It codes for CASRKDRGSAFF. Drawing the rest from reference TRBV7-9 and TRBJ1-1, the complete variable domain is DTGVSQNPRHKITKRGQNVTFRCDPISEHNRLYWYRQTLGQGPEFLTYFQNEAQLEKSRLLSDRFSAERPKGSFSTLEIQRTEQGDSAMYLCASRKDRGSAFFGQGTRLTVV.

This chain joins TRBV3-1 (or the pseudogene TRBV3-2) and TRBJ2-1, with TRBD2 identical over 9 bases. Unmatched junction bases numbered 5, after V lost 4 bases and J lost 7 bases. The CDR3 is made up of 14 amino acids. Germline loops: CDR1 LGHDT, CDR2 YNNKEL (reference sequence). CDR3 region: CASSPGTSTNEQFF. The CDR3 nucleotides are TGTGCCAGCAGCCCCGGGACTAGCACAAATGAGCAGTTCTTC.

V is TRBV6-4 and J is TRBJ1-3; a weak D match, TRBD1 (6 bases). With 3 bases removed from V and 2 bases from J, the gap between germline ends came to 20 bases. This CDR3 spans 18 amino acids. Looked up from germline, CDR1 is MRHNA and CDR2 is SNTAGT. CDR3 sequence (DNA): TGTGCCAGCAGTGAACCGGGACAAGGAACGGGGACTGGAAACACCATATATTTT. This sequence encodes CASSEPGQGTGTGNTIYF.

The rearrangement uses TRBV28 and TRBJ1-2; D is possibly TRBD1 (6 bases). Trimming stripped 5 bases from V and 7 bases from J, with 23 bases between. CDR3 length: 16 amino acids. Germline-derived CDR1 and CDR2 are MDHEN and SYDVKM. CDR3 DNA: TGTGCCAGCAGTCCATCGGACGCATCGGGCAGGGGTGGCTACACCTTC. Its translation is CASSPSDASGRGGYTF.

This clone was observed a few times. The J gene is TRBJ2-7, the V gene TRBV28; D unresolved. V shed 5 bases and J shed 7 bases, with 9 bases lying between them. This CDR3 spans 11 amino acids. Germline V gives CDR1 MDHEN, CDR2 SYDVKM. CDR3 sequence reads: CASSVTREQYF. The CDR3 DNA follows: TGTGCCAGCAGTGTCACGAGGGAGCAGTACTTC.

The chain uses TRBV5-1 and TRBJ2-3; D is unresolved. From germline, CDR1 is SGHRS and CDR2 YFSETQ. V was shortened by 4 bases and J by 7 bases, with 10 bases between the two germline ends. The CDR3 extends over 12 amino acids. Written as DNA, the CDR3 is TGCGCCAGCAGCATCCCAGGCTATACGCAGTATTTT. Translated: CASSIPGYTQYF.

CDR3 coding DNA: TGTGCCAGCAGTCCCGGGACTTACACTGAAGCTTTCTTT. It specifies CASSPGTYTEAFF. The chain is built from TRBV12-3 or TRBV12-4 and TRBJ1-1; D is perhaps TRBD1 (5 bases). With 5 bases removed from V and 3 bases from J, the gap between germline ends came to 10 bases. This CDR3 region has 13 residues.

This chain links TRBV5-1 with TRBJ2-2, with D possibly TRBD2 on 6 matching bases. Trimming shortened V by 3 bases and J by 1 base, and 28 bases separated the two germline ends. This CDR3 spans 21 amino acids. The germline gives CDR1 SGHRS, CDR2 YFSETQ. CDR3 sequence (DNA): TGCGCCAGCAGCTGGGGCCCGGGACTCCGAACACTCAACCTGAACACCGGGGAGCTGTTTTTT. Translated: CASSWGPGLRTLNLNTGELFF. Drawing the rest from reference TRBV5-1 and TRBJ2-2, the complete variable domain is KAGVTQTPRYLIKTRGQQVTLSCSPISGHRSVSWYQQTPGQGLQFLFEYFSETQRNKGNFPGRFSGRQFSNSRSEMNVSTLELGDSALYLCASSWGPGLRTLNLNTGELFFGEGSRLTVL.

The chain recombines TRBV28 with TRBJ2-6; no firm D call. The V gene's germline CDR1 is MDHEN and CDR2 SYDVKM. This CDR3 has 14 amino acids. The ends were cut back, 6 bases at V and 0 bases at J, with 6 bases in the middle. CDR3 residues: CASSYVSGANVLTF. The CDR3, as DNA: TGTGCCAGCAGCTACGTCTCTGGGGCCAACGTCCTGACTTTC.

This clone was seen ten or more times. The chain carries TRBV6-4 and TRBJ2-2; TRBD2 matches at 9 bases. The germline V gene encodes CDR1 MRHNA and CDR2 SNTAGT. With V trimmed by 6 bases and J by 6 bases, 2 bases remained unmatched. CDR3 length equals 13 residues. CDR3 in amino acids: CASRGLAAGELFF. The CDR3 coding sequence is TGTGCCAGCAGGGGACTAGCTGCCGGGGAGCTGTTTTTT.

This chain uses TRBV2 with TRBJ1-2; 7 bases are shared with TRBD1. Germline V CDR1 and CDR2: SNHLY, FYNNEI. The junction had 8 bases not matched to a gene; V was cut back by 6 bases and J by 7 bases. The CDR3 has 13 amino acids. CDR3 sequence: CASRSREGAGYTF. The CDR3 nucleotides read TGTGCCAGCAGGTCCCGAGAGGGGGCTGGCTACACCTTC. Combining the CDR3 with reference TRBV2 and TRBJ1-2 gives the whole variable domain EPEVTQTPSHQVTQMGQEVILRCVPISNHLYFYWYRQILGQKVEFLVSFYNNEISEKSEIFDDQFSVERPDGSNFTLKIRSTKLEDSAMYFCASRSREGAGYTFGSGTRLTVV.

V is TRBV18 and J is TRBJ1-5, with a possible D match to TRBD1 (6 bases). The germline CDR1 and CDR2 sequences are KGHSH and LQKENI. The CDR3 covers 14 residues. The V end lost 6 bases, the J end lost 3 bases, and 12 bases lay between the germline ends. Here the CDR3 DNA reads TGTGCCAGCTCCCCCGGACAGCACAATCAGCCCCAGCATTTT. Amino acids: CASSPGQHNQPQHF.

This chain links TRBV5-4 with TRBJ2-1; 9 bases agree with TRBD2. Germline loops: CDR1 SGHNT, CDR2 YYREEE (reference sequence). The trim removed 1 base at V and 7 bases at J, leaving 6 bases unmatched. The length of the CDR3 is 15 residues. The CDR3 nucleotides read TGTGCCAGCAGCTTGCCTAGCGGGGATGGAAATGAGCAGTTCTTC. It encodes CASSLPSGDGNEQFF.